This TCR beta chain comes out of a study of blood T cell repertoires in COVID-19. Overall study context: Samples representing acute and convalescent COVID-19 were sourced from the United States, Italy and Spain. PBMCs, B-cell-depleted T cells, or T cells provided the cDNA or gDNA that made up the material.

Authors' processing steps: Amplified reference gene primers provided the basis for estimating nucleated cell counts. Some clones are missing from TCRdb's copy, which holds only in-frame ones; the method was immunoSEQ multiplex PCR. For V, J and clone size, that table is used; D and trimming come from the DNA. Altogether 65,000 to 90,000 clones are present, 87% being singletons, with the ten largest covering roughly 8%. The length of the CDR3 is 13 residues. The V gene lost 11 bases and the J gene lost 0 bases, with 11 bases spanning the gap. CDR1 is SEHNR, CDR2 FQNEAQ, per germline (reference sequence).

The sequenced sample consisted of peripheral blood. The sequence was collected from a man aged 30 to 45 with acute or convalescent COVID-19. The chain is built from TRBV7-9 and TRBJ2-1, with D tentatively TRBD2 (5 bases). The CDR3 here is CAWTSSSYNEQFF. In DNA form, the CDR3 reads TGTGCCTGGACTTCAAGCTCCTACAATGAGCAGTTCTTC. Variable domain in full (rest from reference TRBV7-9 and TRBJ2-1): DTGVSQNPRHKITKRGQNVTFRCDPISEHNRLYWYRQTLGQGPEFLTYFQNEAQLEKSRLLSDRFSAERPKGSFSTLEIQRTEQGDSAMYLCAWTSSSYNEQFFGPGTRLTVL.